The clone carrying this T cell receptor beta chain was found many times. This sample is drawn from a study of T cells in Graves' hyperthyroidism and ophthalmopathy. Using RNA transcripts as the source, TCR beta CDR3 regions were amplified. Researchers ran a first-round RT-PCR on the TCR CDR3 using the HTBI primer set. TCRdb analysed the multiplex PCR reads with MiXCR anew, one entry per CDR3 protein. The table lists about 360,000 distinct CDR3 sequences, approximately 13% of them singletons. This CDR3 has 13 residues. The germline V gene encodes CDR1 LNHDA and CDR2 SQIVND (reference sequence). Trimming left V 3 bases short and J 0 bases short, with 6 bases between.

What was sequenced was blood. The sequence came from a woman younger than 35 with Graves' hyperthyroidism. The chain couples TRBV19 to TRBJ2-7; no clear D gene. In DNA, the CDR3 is TGTGCCAGTAGTATCAGCGTCTCCTACGAGCAGTACTTC. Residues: CASSISVSYEQYF.